Presented here are 21 T cell receptor beta chains from one specimen sequenced in a study of beta chain features in type 1 diabetes. Every isolated RNA sample was fully reverse transcribed, so sequencing captured expressed TCRB transcripts. Clones were sequenced by immunoSEQ multiplex PCR, and TCRdb holds only the in-frame ones, with some missing. The top ten clones hold 0.55% to 0.8% of a sample with over 150,000 clones, 13% of them seen once. The sample consisted of central memory CD4+ T cells from blood. These receptor sequences come from a woman aged 18-29 years in good health.

The V call is TRBV4-2, the J call TRBJ1-2, with TRBD1 identical over 7 bases. CDR3 length equals 14 residues. V shed 7 bases, J shed 4 bases, and the junction held 9 bases outside the gene matches. Germline V gene data show CDR1 as LGHNA and CDR2 as YNFKEQ. CDR3 in DNA: TGTGCCAGCACTCAGGGGGACACCACCTATGGCTACACCTTC. This sequence encodes CASTQGDTTYGYTF.

The chain combines TRBV5-1 with TRBJ2-3; 13 bases are shared with TRBD2. Germline CDR1 and CDR2: SGHRS and YFSETQ. CDR3 length equals 16 residues. V trimming: 3 bases; J trimming: 2 bases; junction bases outside the gene matches: 3. The CDR3 DNA follows: TGCGCCAGCAGCTCAGGACTAGCGGGAGACACAGATACGCAGTATTTT. Protein: CASSSGLAGDTDTQYF.

This clone was found a few times. The genes are TRBV5-1 and TRBJ2-7, with 11 positions matching TRBD1. The CDR3 covers 14 residues. The V gene's germline CDR1 is SGHRS and CDR2 YFSETQ. The junction had 3 bases not matched to a gene; V was cut back by 4 bases and J by 3 bases. DNA of the CDR3: TGCGCCAGCAGCAGGGGACAGGGGGGCTACGAGCAGTACTTC. It encodes CASSRGQGGYEQYF.

This clone was detected a few times. The rearrangement links TRBV2 to TRBJ1-5; possible D gene TRBD1, 5 bases. The CDR3 covers 16 residues. From germline, CDR1 is SNHLY and CDR2 FYNNEI. Trimming removed 5 bases at V and 2 bases at J, with 16 bases between. In DNA form, the CDR3 reads TGTGCCAGCAGTCCCCGGGGGGGGTTTGGCAATCAGCCCCAGCATTTT. This gives the protein CASSPRGGFGNQPQHF. Supplemented by reference TRBV2 and TRBJ1-5, the full variable domain reads EPEVTQTPSHQVTQMGQEVILRCVPISNHLYFYWYRQILGQKVEFLVSFYNNEISEKSEIFDDQFSVERPDGSNFTLKIRSTKLEDSAMYFCASSPRGGFGNQPQHFGDGTRLSIL.

The V call is TRBV11-1, the J call TRBJ2-1; 10 bases are shared with TRBD2. This CDR3 comprises 16 residues. V shed 8 bases, J shed 3 bases, and the junction held 10 bases outside the gene matches. Germline V gene data show CDR1 as SGHAT and CDR2 as FQDESV (reference sequence). CDR3 DNA sequence: TGTGCCAGCGAGGAGCGGGAGGGCCGGAGCTACAATGAGCAGTTCTTC. It codes for CASEEREGRSYNEQFF.

This clone showed up just a few times. The V gene is TRBV29-1, the J gene TRBJ1-1; TRBD1 might be the D (5 bases). Germline V CDR1 and CDR2: SQVTM, ANQGSEA. Deletions cut 6 bases from V and 4 bases from J, with 15 bases between. The CDR3 spans 13 residues. CDR3 nucleotides: TGCAGCGTGGGACTAGGGGCGAGCACTGAAGCTTTCTTT. Amino acids: CSVGLGASTEAFF.

V usage is TRBV30 and J usage is TRBJ2-7, with a possible D match to TRBD2 (6 bases). CDR1 is GTSNPN, CDR2 SVGIG, per germline (reference sequence). The V and J ends lost 4 bases and 6 bases respectively, with 19 bases between them. This CDR3 contains 14 residues. CDR3 sequence reads: CAWTPGGSTGEQYF. CDR3 bases: TGTGCCTGGACACCCGGGGGAAGTACGGGCGAGCAGTACTTC.

This chain connects TRBV5-1 to TRBJ1-4; possible D gene TRBD1, 6 bases. The V gene lost 0 bases and the J gene lost 7 bases, with 7 bases spanning the gap. The CDR3 sequence is 13 residues long. Germline loops: CDR1 SGHRS, CDR2 YFSETQ. This chain's CDR3 is CASSLEGVEKLFF. CDR3 sequence (DNA): TGCGCCAGCAGCTTGGAGGGGGTTGAAAAACTGTTTTTT.

In its sample, this clone was seen a few times. The chain combines TRBV6-5 with TRBJ1-5, with unresolved D. V shed 3 bases and J shed 4 bases, with 7 bases lying between them. The CDR3 spans 13 residues. The V gene's germline CDR1 is MNHEY and CDR2 SVGAGI. CDR3 sequence (DNA): TGTGCCAGCAGTTATAGGCGGAATCAGCCCCAGCATTTT. Its protein product is CASSYRRNQPQHF.

This clone was counted only a few times. The chain links TRBV30 to TRBJ1-5, with D tentatively TRBD1 (6 bases). The V end lost 4 bases, the J end lost 1 base, and 17 bases lay between the germline ends. Germline values: CDR1 GTSNPN, CDR2 SVGIG (reference sequence). This CDR3 contains 16 residues. DNA of the CDR3: TGTGCCTGGACCCGGGAGGGGGGCTGGAGCAATCAGCCCCAGCATTTT. It specifies CAWTREGGWSNQPQHF.

The chain couples TRBV4-1 to TRBJ2-7, with D perhaps matching TRBD2 (6 bases). Trimming pared 1 base from V and 3 bases from J, leaving 13 bases between. Germline V CDR1 and CDR2: MGHRA, YSYEKL. This CDR3 is built from 15 residues. For the CDR3, the DNA is TGCGCCAGCAGCCAAGGAGAGACGGGAGACTACGAGCAGTACTTC. Its translation is CASSQGETGDYEQYF.

In this sample, this clone turned up a few times. This sequence joins TRBV5-1 and TRBJ2-5; D gene unclear. The CDR3 is 14 residues long. Germline V CDR1 and CDR2: SGHRS, YFSETQ. The V end lost 1 base, the J end lost 2 bases, and 9 bases lay between the germline ends. The CDR3 region has the DNA TGCGCCAGCAGCTTGCCAGATCTTCAAGAGACCCAGTACTTC. This sequence encodes CASSLPDLQETQYF.

CDR3 loop: CAWSPLAETYEQYF. CDR3 coding DNA: TGTGCCTGGAGTCCGCTAGCGGAGACCTACGAGCAGTACTTC. This sequence joins TRBV30 and TRBJ2-7, with 7 bases lining up with TRBD2. CDR3 length: 14 amino acids. The germline gives CDR1 GTSNPN, CDR2 SVGIG (reference sequence). V lost 2 bases and J lost 2; bases outside the gene matches: 6.

The table lists this clone with a few counts. V is TRBV6-5 and J is TRBJ2-7, with TRBD1 identical over 8 bases. The germline V gene encodes CDR1 MNHEY and CDR2 SVGAGI. The CDR3 covers 13 residues. J lost 6 bases, V lost 7 bases, and 8 bases had no gene match. CDR3 nucleotides: TGTGCCAGCAATCAAGGACAGGGAAGCGAGCAGTACTTC. Translated: CASNQGQGSEQYF.

The chain couples TRBV7-9 to TRBJ2-3; D perhaps matches TRBD2 (5 bases). Trimming cost V 8 bases and J 0 bases, with 15 bases left between them. CDR3 size: 15 residues. CDR1 and CDR2 (germline): SEHNR, FQNEAQ (reference sequence). The CDR3 reads CASAGWSGSTDTQYF. CDR3 sequence (DNA): TGTGCCAGCGCCGGGTGGTCGGGGAGCACAGATACGCAGTATTTT.

This clone has only a few counts. The chain has TRBV28 and TRBJ1-5; no clear D. The CDR3 spans 13 residues. V lost 5 bases, J lost 1 base, and 6 bases lay in between. Germline CDR1 reads MDHEN; CDR2 reads SYDVKM. CDR3 DNA: TGTGCCAGCAGTCTCGGGAGCAATCAGCCCCAGCATTTT. Translating it yields CASSLGSNQPQHF.

The rearrangement links TRBV9 to TRBJ2-2, with a tentative D call TRBD1 (5 bases). The CDR3 sequence is 13 residues long. CDR1 and CDR2 from the germline V gene are SGDLS and YYNGEE. Trimming stripped 6 bases from V and 3 bases from J, with 9 bases between. Written as DNA, the CDR3 is TGTGCCAGCACTAAGGGGCACACCGGGGAGCTGTTTTTT. It yields the protein CASTKGHTGELFF.

The sample holds a few counts of this clone. The chain has TRBV7-9 and TRBJ2-1; TRBD2 agrees at 9 bases. Trimming cost V 0 bases and J 8 bases; bases outside gene matches: 8. Germline V gene data show CDR1 as SEHNR and CDR2 as FQNEAQ (reference sequence). This CDR3 spans 16 amino acids. The CDR3 nucleotides read TGTGCCAGCAGCTTAGCGGGGTCTAGCGGGAAGTATGAGCAGTTCTTC. Translation: CASSLAGSSGKYEQFF.

V is TRBV29-1 and J is TRBJ1-2; 7 nucleotides agree with TRBD1. This CDR3 contains 12 residues. Losses at the gene ends were 7 bases for V and 4 bases for J; bases not matched to a gene: 6. CDR1 SQVTM and CDR2 ANQGSEA come from the germline V gene. CDR3 in amino acids: CSGSTGSYGYTF. The CDR3 coding sequence is TGCAGCGGGTCGACAGGGTCCTATGGCTACACCTTC.

There are a few counts of this clone. This sequence joins TRBV9 and TRBJ2-5; perhaps TRBD2 as D (6 bases). Trimming removed 4 bases at V and 5 bases at J, with 15 bases between. The germline V gene encodes CDR1 SGDLS and CDR2 YYNGEE. CDR3 length: 14 residues. CDR3 sequence reads: CASSRRDWWETQYF. The CDR3 region has the DNA TGTGCCAGCAGCAGGCGGGACTGGTGGGAGACCCAGTACTTC.

This clone came up a few times. The chain carries TRBV9 and TRBJ2-7, with 10 bases lining up with TRBD2. Unmatched junction bases numbered 8, after V lost 3 bases and J lost 5 bases. Germline-derived CDR1 and CDR2 are SGDLS and YYNGEE. The CDR3 totals 15 residues. The CDR3 loop reads CASSAQAGGPHEQYF. The CDR3 coding sequence is TGTGCCAGCAGCGCCCAAGCGGGAGGGCCCCACGAGCAGTACTTC.